This record looks at one TCR beta chain sequence and its context. The antigen remains unidentified. PCR employed 60 Vbeta and 13 Jbeta primers. Profiled with immunoSEQ multiplex PCR; TCRdb holds only in-frame clones, not every one. The repertoire holds around 150,000 clones, with roughly three quarters as singletons. These data come from a study of cytomegalovirus exposure and HLA in healthy donors. Overall study results and limits: 87-base-pair reads could not separate some V segments, including TRBV6-2 and TRBV6-3. In a later analysis, TCR association rates varied by HLA locus: DRB1 most, HLA-C fewest.

The CDR3 sequence is 15 residues long. Germline V gene sequence: CDR1 SGDLS, CDR2 YYNGEE. V was shortened by 3 bases and J by 3 bases, with 13 bases between the two germline ends. What was sequenced was PBMCs. This sequence originates from a man aged 25-45 years in good health and CMV-seronegative. The rearrangement links TRBV9 to TRBJ1-5; no clear D gene. The CDR3 region has the DNA TGTGCCAGCAGCGGAGACGGGAGGCCCAATCAGCCCCAGCATTTT. It codes for CASSGDGRPNQPQHF.